What follows describes a single T cell receptor beta chain. Its antigen is as yet unknown. The V gene end was trimmed by 5 bases and the J gene end by 1 base; junction bases not matched to a gene: 15. The germline V gene has CDR1 SEHNR and CDR2 FQNEAQ (reference sequence). This CDR3 is 18 amino acids long. The sample originates from a study of STAT3 mutations in large granular lymphocyte leukemia. Sequenced by immunoSEQ multiplex PCR; TCRdb stores in-frame clones only, minus some. The sample contains about 34,000 clones, about 90% of which appear only once. Study conclusions and caveats: Every T-cell large granular lymphocyte leukemia patient had at least one immunodominant TCR beta clonotype.

This TCR derives from a man in his fifties or sixties with T-cell large granular lymphocyte leukemia. Some clones in this sample may be carry-over from other donors' samples. Sequences were obtained from peripheral blood mononuclear cells. This chain joins TRBV7-9 and TRBJ2-3; 7 nucleotides match TRBD2. The CDR3 nucleotides are TGTGCCAGCAGCCCCCGTGGGGGGGGACCAACCGGCACAGATACGCAGTATTTT. Amino acids: CASSPRGGGPTGTDTQYF.